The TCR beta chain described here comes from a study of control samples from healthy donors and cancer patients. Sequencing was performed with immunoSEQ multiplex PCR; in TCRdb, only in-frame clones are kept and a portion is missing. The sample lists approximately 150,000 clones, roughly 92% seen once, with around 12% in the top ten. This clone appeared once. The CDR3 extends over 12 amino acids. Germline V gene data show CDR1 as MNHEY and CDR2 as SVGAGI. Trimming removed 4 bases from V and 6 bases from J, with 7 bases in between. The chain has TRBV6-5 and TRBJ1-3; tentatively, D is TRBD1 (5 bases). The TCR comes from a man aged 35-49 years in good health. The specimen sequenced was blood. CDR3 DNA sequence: TGTGCCAGCAGTTTCAGGGCAAACACCATATATTTT. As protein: CASSFRANTIYF.